This T cell receptor (beta chain) was sequenced during a study of cytomegalovirus exposure and HLA in healthy donors. Study-level results: As a later analysis revealed, most CMV-associated TCR beta chains appeared HLA-restricted. Several top significant clusters appeared, in a later analysis, to be linked to common viral pathogens. Donors belonging to an Asian-associated ancestry cluster reportedly showed fewer N-insertions in productive TCRs than the roughly 670-donor mean, according to what a later analysis found.

With 60 Vbeta and 13 Jbeta primers, the PCR was carried out. Repertoires were generated with immunoSEQ multiplex PCR, while TCRdb's copy carries only in-frame clones and drops some. The table has about 150,000 clones, roughly 77% seen once. Germline V gives CDR1 LNHDA, CDR2 SQIVND (reference sequence). Trimming took off 4 bases at V and 6 bases at J, with 8 bases between the two ends. This CDR3 has 12 amino acids. Worth noting for this clone: The antigen is unknown.

This sequence was found in a man aged 25-45 years in good health and CMV-seropositive. The rearrangement links TRBV19 to TRBJ2-3; D unclear. What was sequenced was PBMCs. The CDR3 sequence: CASSTPGDTQYF. The CDR3 bases are TGTGCCAGTAGTACCCCCGGGGATACGCAGTATTTT.